Below, 13 T cell receptor beta chains from the same sample are listed, as sequenced in a study of human T cells and chemical hapten exposure. TCRdb fed the RACE reads into MiXCR, producing one record per CDR3 protein. The sample includes approximately 80,000 distinct CDR3 sequences, around 10% of them seen just once. Documented time point: patch test 1, 2 weeks after DPC sensitization. Sample treatment: therapeutic diphenylcyclopropenone sensitization with weekly scalp DPC. Sequences were derived from whole blood, sampled in connection with sensitization to the hapten diphenylcyclopropenone (DPC). These receptors originate from a woman aged 45-60 years with alopecia areata. Some clones in this sample may be carry-over from other donors' samples.

In its sample, this clonotype was seen a few times. The V and J genes are TRBV28 and TRBJ2-3; D call uncertain. Germline V CDR1 and CDR2: MDHEN, SYDVKM. This CDR3 is built from 12 residues. The ends were cut back, 6 bases at V and 3 bases at J, with 7 bases in the middle. The CDR3 loop reads CASRPPTDTQYF. CDR3 DNA sequence: TGTGCCAGCAGGCCCCCGACAGATACGCAGTATTTT.

This clonotype occurred a few times. The genes are TRBV7-9 and TRBJ2-2; no clear D gene. This CDR3 has 12 amino acids. Germline V CDR1 and CDR2: SEHNR, FQNEAQ (reference sequence). The V end was cut by 7 bases, the J end by 6 bases, with 9 bases between. CDR3 sequence: CASNLQAGELFF. CDR3 in DNA: TGTGCCAGCAATCTCCAGGCCGGGGAGCTGTTTTTT.

Ten or more counts support this clonotype. This chain links TRBV21-1 with TRBJ2-2; TRBD1 was called by the table and not checked on the DNA. TRBV21-1 corresponds to a pseudogene. This CDR3 has 15 residues. CDR3 bases: TGTGCCAGCAGCAAAGGACAGGGTGGAACCGGGGAGCTGTTTTTT. Translation: CASSKGQGGTGELFF.

V and J are TRBV28 and TRBJ2-3, with 10 positions matching TRBD2. CDR1 MDHEN and CDR2 SYDVKM come from the germline V gene. The length of the CDR3 is 15 residues. Germline trimming cut 5 bases from V and 5 bases from J; bases unmatched to any gene: 7. CDR3 amino acids: CASSESRLAGDTQYF. In nucleotides, the CDR3 is TGTGCCAGCAGTGAGTCCCGACTAGCGGGAGATACGCAGTATTTT.

This clonotype was counted ten times or more. This chain joins TRBV27 and TRBJ2-7; D unclear. V lost 2 bases and J lost 4, with 3 bases in between. This CDR3 has 11 amino acids. Germline V CDR1 and CDR2: MNHEY, SMNVEV (reference sequence). In DNA, the CDR3 is TGTGCCAGCAGTTTAAGATACGAGCAGTACTTC. Protein sequence: CASSLRYEQYF.

The chain recombines TRBV2 with TRBJ2-5, with 9 positions matching TRBD2. J gave up 5 bases and V 1 base, and 8 bases lay outside the gene matches. The CDR3 consists of 16 residues. Germline lookup yields CDR1 SNHLY and CDR2 FYNNEI. CDR3 in DNA: TGTGCCAGCAGTGAAGTCGGCGCGGGGGGGCGCGAGACCCAGTACTTC. The encoded protein is CASSEVGAGGRETQYF.

This clonotype has a handful of counts. This rearrangement joins TRBV6-6 to TRBJ1-1; 7 nucleotides agree with TRBD1. Looked up from germline, CDR1 is MNHNY and CDR2 is SVGAGI (reference sequence). V was clipped by 5 bases and J by 2 bases; unmatched bases: 8. The CDR3 runs 15 residues. The CDR3 here is CASSTIDRANTEAFF. CDR3 sequence (DNA): TGTGCCAGCAGTACGATCGACAGGGCCAACACTGAAGCTTTCTTT.

The rearrangement links TRBV9 to TRBJ2-2; 8 positions match TRBD1. CDR1 and CDR2 (germline): SGDLS, YYNGEE. The CDR3 spans 15 residues. V shed 2 bases, J shed 6 bases, and the junction held 6 bases outside the gene matches. CDR3 sequence: CASSVAGGFAGELFF. CDR3 nucleotide sequence: TGTGCCAGCAGCGTCGCAGGGGGCTTTGCCGGGGAGCTGTTTTTT.

V and J are TRBV5-6 and TRBJ1-2; 8 nucleotides line up with TRBD1. Germline-derived CDR1 and CDR2 are SGHDT and YYEEEE. The V gene end was trimmed by 4 bases and the J gene end by 8 bases; junction bases not matched to a gene: 7. The CDR3 consists of 13 residues. In DNA form, the CDR3 reads TGTGCCAGCAGCCAGGGGGCCGGTGCAGGCTACACCTTC. The encoded protein is CASSQGAGAGYTF.

Only a few counts were recorded for this clonotype. J is TRBJ2-3 and V is TRBV14; D might be TRBD2 (6 bases). Germline V gene lookup returns CDR1 SGHDN and CDR2 FVKESK. Trimming left V 5 bases short and J 0 bases short, with 12 bases between. The CDR3 spans 15 residues. Written as DNA, the CDR3 is TGTGCCAGCAGCTCCCGGACTATTAGCACAGATACGCAGTATTTT. It specifies CASSSRTISTDTQYF.

The chain uses TRBV29-1 and TRBJ2-1, with 10 bases lining up with TRBD2. This CDR3 spans 14 amino acids. Germline V gene data show CDR1 as SQVTM and CDR2 as ANQGSEA. With 7 bases clipped from V and 6 bases from J, the junction kept 9 bases outside the gene matches. The CDR3 nucleotides read TGCAGCGGAAGAGAAAGCGGGAGGGGCAATGAGCAGTTCTTC. Its translation: CSGRESGRGNEQFF.

This clonotype has ten or more counts. The J gene is TRBJ2-7, the V gene TRBV12-3 or TRBV12-4; the D is unclear. The CDR3 is 13 residues long. V was clipped by 2 bases and J by 4 bases, with 9 bases between them. This CDR3 reads CASSLLDGYEQYF. CDR3 sequence (DNA): TGTGCCAGCAGTTTACTCGACGGGTACGAGCAGTACTTC.

V and J are TRBV5-5 and TRBJ1-5; a possible D gene is TRBD1 (6 bases). Germline loops: CDR1 SGHKS, CDR2 YYEKEE (reference sequence). This CDR3 region has 15 residues. With 0 bases removed from V and 2 bases from J, the gap between germline ends came to 9 bases. CDR3 bases: TGTGCCAGCAGCTTGGACAGGGTGGGCAATCAGCCCCAGCATTTT. Amino acid sequence: CASSLDRVGNQPQHF.